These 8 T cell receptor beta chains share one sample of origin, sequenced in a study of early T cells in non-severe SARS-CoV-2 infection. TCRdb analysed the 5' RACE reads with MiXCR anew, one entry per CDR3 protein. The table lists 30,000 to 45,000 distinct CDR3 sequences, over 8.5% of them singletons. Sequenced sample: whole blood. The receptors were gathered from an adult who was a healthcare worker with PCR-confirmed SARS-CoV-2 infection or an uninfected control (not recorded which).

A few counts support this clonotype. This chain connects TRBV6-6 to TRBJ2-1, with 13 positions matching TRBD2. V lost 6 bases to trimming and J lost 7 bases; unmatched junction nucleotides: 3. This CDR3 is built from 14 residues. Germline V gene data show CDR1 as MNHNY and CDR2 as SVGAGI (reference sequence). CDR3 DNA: TGTGCCAGCAGCCGGACTAGCGGGGGTAATGAGCAGTTCTTC. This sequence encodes CASSRTSGGNEQFF.

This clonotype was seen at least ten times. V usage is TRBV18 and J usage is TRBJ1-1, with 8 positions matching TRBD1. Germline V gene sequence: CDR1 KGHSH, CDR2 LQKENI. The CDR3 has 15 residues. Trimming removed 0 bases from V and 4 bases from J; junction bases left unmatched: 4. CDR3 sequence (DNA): TGTGCCAGCTCACCACCATTCAGGGGGCCCACTGAAGCTTTCTTT. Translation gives CASSPPFRGPTEAFF.

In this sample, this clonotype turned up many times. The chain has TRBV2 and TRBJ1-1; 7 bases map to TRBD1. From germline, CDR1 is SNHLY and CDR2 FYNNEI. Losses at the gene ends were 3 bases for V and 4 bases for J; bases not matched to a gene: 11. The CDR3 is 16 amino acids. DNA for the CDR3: TGTGCCAGCAGTGACCCCGGGACAGTACAAGTCACTGAAGCTTTCTTT. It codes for CASSDPGTVQVTEAFF.

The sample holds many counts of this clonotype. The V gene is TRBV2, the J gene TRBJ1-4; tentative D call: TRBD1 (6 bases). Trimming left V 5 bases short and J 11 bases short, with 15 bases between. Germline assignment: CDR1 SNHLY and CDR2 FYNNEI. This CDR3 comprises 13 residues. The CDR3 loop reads CASSTGGVYKLFF. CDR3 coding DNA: TGTGCCAGCAGTACGGGGGGCGTCTATAAACTGTTTTTT.

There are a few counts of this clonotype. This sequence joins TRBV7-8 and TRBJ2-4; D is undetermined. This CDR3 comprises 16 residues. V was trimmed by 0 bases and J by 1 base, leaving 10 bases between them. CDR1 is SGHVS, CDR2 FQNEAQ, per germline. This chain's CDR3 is CASSLAKGSAKNIQYF. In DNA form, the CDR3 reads TGTGCCAGCAGCTTAGCCAAGGGCAGTGCCAAAAACATTCAGTACTTC.

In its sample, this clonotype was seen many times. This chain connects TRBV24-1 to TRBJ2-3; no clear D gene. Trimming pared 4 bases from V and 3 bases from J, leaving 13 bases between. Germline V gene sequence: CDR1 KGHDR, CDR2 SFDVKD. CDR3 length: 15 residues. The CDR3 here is CATSDSYRETDTQYF. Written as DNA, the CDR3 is TGTGCCACCAGTGACTCGTATAGGGAAACAGATACGCAGTATTTT.

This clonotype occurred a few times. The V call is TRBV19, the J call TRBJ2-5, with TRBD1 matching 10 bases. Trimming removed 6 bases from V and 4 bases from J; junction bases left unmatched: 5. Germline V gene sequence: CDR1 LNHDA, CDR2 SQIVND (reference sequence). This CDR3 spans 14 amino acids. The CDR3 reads CASRPTGGAETQYF. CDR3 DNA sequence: TGTGCCAGTAGACCGACAGGGGGCGCAGAGACCCAGTACTTC.

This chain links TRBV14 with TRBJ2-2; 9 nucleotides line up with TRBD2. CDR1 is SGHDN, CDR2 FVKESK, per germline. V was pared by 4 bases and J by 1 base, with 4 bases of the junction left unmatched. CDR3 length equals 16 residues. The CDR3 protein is CASSRGLALNTGELFF. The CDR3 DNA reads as TGTGCCAGCAGCCGGGGACTAGCCCTGAACACCGGGGAGCTGTTTTTT.